A single TCR beta chain is shown here with its context. Here immunoSEQ multiplex PCR was the method, and the copy in TCRdb shows in-frame clones only, minus some. This sample yields around 450,000 clones, of which about 92% are seen a single time; around 4.2% belongs to the top ten. These data are taken from a study of Ad26.COV2.S vaccination and SARS-CoV-2 variants. Whole-study context: In the COV1001 trial, the donor was in the Ad26.COV2.S arm.

CDR1 is KGHSY, CDR2 FQNENV, per germline. Trimming removed 0 bases at V and 6 bases at J, with 11 bases between. There are 14 residues in the CDR3. Described treatment: around 19 received Ad26.COV2.S at low or high dose, single or two shots; 5 received placebo; per-sample allocation not given. Day 63 after the first vaccine or placebo injection was the time point for sampling. SARS-CoV-2 spike from the Wuhan strain was encoded by the vaccine, an Ad26 vector. This material consisted of peripheral blood, taken in a trial of Ad26.COV2.S vaccine versus placebo. The clonotype was recovered from a person aged 18 to 65 who received the Ad26.COV2.S COVID-19 vaccine or a placebo. The chain couples TRBV16 to TRBJ2-5; D call uncertain. The CDR3 here is CASSQSKGWKTQYF. In DNA, the CDR3 is TGTGCCAGCAGCCAATCCAAGGGTTGGAAGACCCAGTACTTC.